This T cell receptor beta chain was profiled in a study of beta chain features in type 1 diabetes. Expressed TCRB transcripts got sequenced, as all isolated RNA was reverse transcribed. The table came from immunoSEQ multiplex PCR; TCRdb's copy has only in-frame clones and leaves some out. Of just over 600,000 clones in the sample, about 14% were seen once. CD4+ naive, central memory, regulatory and stem cell-like memory cells were sorted via CD45RO/CCR7/CD25/CD127/CD95/CD27. General study points: High TCR expression in some cells could lead to their over-representation in cDNA sequencing. PCR might preferentially amplify shorter templates, equally in patients and controls. Healthy donors had naive, central memory and Treg TCRB repertoires that appeared less similar than those seen among patients.

This clone appeared a few times. The antigen is unknown. The sequenced sample was naive CD4+ T cells from blood. The sequence was obtained from a man younger than 30 in good health.

CDR3 bases: TGTGCCAGCTCAGGGAATACGGGCTATAATTCACCCCTCCACTTT. Translating gives CASSGNTGYNSPLHF. This chain uses TRBV6-5 with TRBJ1-6; weak D call: TRBD1 (5 bases). The V gene's germline CDR1 is MNHEY and CDR2 SVGAGI. CDR3 length equals 15 residues. Between the trimmed V and J ends, which lost 8 bases and 3 bases, there was a span of 14 bases.